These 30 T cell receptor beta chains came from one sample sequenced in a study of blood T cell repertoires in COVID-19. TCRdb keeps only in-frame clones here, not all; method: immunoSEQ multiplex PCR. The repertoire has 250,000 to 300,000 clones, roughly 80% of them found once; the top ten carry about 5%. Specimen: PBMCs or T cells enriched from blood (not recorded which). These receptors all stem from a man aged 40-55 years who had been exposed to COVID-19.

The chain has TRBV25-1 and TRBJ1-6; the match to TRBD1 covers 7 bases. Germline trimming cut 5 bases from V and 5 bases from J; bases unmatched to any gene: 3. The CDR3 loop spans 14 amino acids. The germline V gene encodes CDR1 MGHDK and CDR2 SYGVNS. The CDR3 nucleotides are TGTGCCAGCAGTTCGGGACAGAATAATTCACCCCTCCACTTT. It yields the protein CASSSGQNNSPLHF.

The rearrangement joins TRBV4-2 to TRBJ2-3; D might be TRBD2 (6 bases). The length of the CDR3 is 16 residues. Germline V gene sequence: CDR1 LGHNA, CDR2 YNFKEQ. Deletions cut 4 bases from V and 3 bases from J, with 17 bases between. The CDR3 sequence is CASSRSQGGLTDTQYF. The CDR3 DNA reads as TGTGCCAGCAGCCGGTCGCAAGGAGGACTAACAGATACGCAGTATTTT.

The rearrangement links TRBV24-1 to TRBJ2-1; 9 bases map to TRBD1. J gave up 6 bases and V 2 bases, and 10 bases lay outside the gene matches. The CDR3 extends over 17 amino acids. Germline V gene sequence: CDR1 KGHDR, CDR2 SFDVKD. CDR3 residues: CATSDSLPGQGINEQFF. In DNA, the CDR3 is TGTGCCACCAGTGATTCCTTACCGGGACAGGGAATCAATGAGCAGTTCTTC.

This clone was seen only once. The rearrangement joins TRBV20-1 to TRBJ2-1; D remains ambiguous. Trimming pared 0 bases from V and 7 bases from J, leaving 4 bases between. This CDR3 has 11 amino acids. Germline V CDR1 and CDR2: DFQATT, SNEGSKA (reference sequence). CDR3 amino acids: CSAREYNEQFF. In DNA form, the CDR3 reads TGCAGTGCTAGAGAGTATAATGAGCAGTTCTTC.

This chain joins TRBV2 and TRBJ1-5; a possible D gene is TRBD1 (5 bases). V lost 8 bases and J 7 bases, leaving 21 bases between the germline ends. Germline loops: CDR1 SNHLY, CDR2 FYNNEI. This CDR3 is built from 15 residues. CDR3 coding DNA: TGTGCCAGCGACTCCCAAATGGGGGGAGCGCAGCCCCAGCATTTT. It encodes CASDSQMGGAQPQHF. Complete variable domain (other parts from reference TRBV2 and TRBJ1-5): EPEVTQTPSHQVTQMGQEVILRCVPISNHLYFYWYRQILGQKVEFLVSFYNNEISEKSEIFDDQFSVERPDGSNFTLKIRSTKLEDSAMYFCASDSQMGGAQPQHFGDGTRLSIL.

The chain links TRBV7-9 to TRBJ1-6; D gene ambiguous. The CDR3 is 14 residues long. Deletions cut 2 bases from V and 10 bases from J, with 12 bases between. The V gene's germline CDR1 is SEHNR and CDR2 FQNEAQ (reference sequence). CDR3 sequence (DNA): TGTGCCAGCAGCTTAACCGCGGGGTTCTCACCCCTCCACTTT. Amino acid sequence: CASSLTAGFSPLHF.

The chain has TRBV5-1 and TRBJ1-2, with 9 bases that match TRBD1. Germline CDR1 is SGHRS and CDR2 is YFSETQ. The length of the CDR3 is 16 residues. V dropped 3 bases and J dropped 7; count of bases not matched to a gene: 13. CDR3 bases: TGCGCCAGCAGCTCAATAGGACCGGGACAGGGAGTTGGCTACACCTTC. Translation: CASSSIGPGQGVGYTF.

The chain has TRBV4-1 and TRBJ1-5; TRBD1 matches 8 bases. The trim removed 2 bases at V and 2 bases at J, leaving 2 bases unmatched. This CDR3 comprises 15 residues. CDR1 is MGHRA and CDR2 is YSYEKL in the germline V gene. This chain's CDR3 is CASSQPDRGNQPQHF. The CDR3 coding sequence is TGCGCCAGCAGCCAACCGGACAGGGGCAATCAGCCCCAGCATTTT.

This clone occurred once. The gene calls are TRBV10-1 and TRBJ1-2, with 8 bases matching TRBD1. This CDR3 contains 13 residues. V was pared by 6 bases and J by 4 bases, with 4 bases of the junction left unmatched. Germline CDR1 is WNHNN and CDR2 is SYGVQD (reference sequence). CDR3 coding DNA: TGCGCCAGCAGCGCGGACAGGGCCTATGGCTACACCTTC. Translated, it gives CASSADRAYGYTF.

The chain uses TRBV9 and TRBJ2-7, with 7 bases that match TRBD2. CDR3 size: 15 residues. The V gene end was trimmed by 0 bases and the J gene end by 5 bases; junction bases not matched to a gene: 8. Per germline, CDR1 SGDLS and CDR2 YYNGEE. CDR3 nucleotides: TGTGCCAGCAGCGTAGGGCTAGCGGATCCTAACGAGCAGTACTTC. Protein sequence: CASSVGLADPNEQYF.

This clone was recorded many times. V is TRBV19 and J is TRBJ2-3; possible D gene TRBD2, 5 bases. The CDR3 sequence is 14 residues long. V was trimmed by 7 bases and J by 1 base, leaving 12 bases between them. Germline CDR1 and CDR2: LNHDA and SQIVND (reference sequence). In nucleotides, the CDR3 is TGTGCCAGTACCCCTCGGACTCGCACAGATACGCAGTATTTT. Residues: CASTPRTRTDTQYF.

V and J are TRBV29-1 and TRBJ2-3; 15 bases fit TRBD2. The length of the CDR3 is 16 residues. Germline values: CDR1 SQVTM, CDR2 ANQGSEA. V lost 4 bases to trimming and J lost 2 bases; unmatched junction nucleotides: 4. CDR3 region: CSVAGLAGGPTDTQYF. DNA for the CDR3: TGCAGCGTTGCAGGACTAGCGGGAGGGCCCACAGATACGCAGTATTTT.

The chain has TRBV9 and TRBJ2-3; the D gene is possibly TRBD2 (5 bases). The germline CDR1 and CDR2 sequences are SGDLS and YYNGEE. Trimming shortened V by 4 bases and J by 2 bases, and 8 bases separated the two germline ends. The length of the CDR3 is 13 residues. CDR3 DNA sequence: TGTGCCAGCAGCCGGGAATTCACAGATACGCAGTATTTT. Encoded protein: CASSREFTDTQYF.

The chain's CDR3 is CASSYTLRSLEDTQYF. The DNA for the CDR3 is TGTGCCAGCAGCTACACACTACGATCACTAGAAGATACGCAGTATTTT. This chain uses TRBV5-4 with TRBJ2-3; maybe TRBD2 (5 bases). Germline V gene lookup returns CDR1 SGHNT and CDR2 YYREEE (reference sequence). Trimming removed 3 bases at V and 5 bases at J, with 19 bases between. The CDR3 extends over 16 amino acids.

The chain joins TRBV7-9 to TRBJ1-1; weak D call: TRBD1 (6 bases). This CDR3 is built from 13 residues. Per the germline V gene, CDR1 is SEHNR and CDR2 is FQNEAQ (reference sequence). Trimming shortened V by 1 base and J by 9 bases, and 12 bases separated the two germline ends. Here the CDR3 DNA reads TGTGCCAGCAGCTTAGTGACAGGTACGAAAGCTTTCTTT. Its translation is CASSLVTGTKAFF.

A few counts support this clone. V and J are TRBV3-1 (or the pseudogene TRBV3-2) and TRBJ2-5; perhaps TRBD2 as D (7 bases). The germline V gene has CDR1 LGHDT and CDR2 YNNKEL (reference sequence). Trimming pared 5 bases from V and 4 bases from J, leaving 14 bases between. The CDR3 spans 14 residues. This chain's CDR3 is CASSARGGAETQYF. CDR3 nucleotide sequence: TGTGCCAGCAGCGCCCGAGGGGGGGCAGAGACCCAGTACTTC.

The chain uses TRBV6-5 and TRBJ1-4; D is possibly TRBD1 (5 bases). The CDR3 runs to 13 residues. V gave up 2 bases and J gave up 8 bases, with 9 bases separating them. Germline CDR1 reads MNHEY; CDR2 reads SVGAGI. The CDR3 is CASSYQEGEKLFF. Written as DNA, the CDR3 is TGTGCCAGCAGTTACCAGGAGGGGGAAAAACTGTTTTTT.

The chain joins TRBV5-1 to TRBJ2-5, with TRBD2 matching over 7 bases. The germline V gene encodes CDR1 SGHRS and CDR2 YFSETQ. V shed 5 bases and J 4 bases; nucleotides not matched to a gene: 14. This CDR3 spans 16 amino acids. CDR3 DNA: TGCGCCAGCAGGATACCTAGCGGCGATAGGGTAGAGACCCAGTACTTC. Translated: CASRIPSGDRVETQYF.

The CDR3 here is CASSQLAGATIYEQYF. The DNA for the CDR3 is TGTGCCAGCAGCCAACTAGCGGGAGCAACAATTTACGAGCAGTACTTC. The chain is built from TRBV3-1 (or the pseudogene TRBV3-2) and TRBJ2-7, with 10 nucleotides matching TRBD2. The CDR3 spans 16 residues. Germline CDR1 is LGHDT and CDR2 is YNNKEL (reference sequence). Trimming removed 2 bases from V and 4 bases from J; junction bases left unmatched: 8.

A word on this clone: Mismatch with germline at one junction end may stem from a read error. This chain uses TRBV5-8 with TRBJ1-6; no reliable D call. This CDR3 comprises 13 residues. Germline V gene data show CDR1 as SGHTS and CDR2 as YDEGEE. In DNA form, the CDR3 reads TGTGCCAGCGGAGGGTCCTATTATTCACCCCTCCACTTT. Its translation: CASGGSYYSPLHF. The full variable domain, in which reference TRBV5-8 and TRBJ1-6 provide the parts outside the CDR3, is EAGVTQSPTHLIKTRGQQATLRCSPISGHTSVYWYQQALGLGLQFLLWYDEGEERNRGNFPPRFSGRQFPNYSSELNVNALELEDSALYLCASGGSYYSPLHFGNGTRLTVT.

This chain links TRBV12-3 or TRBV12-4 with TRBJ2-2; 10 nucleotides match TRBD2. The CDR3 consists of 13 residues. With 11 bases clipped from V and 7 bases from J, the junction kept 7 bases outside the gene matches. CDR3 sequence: CAGSGRLGGELFF. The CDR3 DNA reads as TGTGCCGGTAGCGGGAGGCTTGGCGGGGAGCTGTTTTTT.

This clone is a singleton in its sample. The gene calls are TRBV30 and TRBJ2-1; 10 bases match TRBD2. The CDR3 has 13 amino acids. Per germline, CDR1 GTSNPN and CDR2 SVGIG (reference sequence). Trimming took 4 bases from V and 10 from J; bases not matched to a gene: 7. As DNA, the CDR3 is TGTGCCTGGATGCTAGCGGGAGTAGGGGAGCAGTTCTTC. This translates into CAWMLAGVGEQFF.

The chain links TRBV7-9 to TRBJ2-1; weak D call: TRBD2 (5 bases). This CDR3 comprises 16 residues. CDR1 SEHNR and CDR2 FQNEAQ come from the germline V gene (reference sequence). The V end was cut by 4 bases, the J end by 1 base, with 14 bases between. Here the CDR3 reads CASSSLLVSSYNEQFF. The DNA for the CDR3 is TGTGCCAGCAGCTCCTTACTAGTAAGTTCCTACAATGAGCAGTTCTTC.

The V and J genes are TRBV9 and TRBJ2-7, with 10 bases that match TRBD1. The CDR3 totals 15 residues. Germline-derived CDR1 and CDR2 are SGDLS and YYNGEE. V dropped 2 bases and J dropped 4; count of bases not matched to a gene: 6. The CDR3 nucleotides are TGTGCCAGCAGCGTGGGAGGACAGGGGGAATACGAGCAGTACTTC. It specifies CASSVGGQGEYEQYF.

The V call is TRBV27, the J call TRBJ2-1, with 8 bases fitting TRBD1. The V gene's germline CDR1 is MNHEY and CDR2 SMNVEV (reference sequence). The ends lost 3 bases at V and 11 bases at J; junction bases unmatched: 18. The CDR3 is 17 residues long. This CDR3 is CASSFAQGAGGALKQFF. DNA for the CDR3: TGTGCCAGCAGTTTTGCCCAGGGGGCGGGCGGGGCCCTCAAGCAGTTCTTC.

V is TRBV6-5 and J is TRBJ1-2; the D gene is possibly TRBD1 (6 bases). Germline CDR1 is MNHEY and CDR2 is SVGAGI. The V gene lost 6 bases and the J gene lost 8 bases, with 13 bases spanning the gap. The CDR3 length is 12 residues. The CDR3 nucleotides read TGTGCCAGCAGCACAGGGCGGTGGGGCTACACCTTC. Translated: CASSTGRWGYTF.

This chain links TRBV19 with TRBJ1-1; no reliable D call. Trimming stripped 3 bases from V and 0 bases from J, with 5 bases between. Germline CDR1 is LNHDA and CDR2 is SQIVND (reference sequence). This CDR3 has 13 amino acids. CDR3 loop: CASSIRLNTEAFF. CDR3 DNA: TGTGCCAGTAGTATTCGGTTGAACACTGAAGCTTTCTTT.

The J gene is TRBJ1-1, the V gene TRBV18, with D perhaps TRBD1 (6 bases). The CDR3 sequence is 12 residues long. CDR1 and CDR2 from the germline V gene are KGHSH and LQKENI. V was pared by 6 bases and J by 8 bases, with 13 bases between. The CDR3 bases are TGTGCCAGCTCCCCCGGGACAAGAGAAGCTTTCTTT. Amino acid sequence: CASSPGTREAFF.

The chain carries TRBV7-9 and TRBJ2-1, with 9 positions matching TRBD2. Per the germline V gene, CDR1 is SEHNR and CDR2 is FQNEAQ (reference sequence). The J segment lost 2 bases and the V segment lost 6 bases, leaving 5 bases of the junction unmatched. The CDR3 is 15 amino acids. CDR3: CASSSGLATYNEQFF. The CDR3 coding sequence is TGTGCCAGCAGTTCAGGACTAGCGACCTACAATGAGCAGTTCTTC.

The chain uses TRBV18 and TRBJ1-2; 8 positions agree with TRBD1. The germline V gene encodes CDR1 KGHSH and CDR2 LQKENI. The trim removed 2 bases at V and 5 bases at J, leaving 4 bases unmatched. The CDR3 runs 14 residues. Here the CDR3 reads CASSPDGTGYGYTF. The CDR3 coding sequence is TGTGCCAGCTCACCAGACGGGACAGGTTATGGCTACACCTTC.